These 2 T cell receptor beta chains were all obtained from the same sample, sequenced in a study of T-cell memory formation after mild COVID-19 (dated by TCRdb to the early 2020s). Libraries were built with 5' RACE. Sequencing was performed on an Illumina NovaSeq 6000. TCRdb itself trimmed the public reads at Q25 with fastp, ran MiXCR and retained productive beta chains. Here each entry gathers all rows of one CDR3 protein and keeps the most common genes and DNA. This sample comprises 130,000 to 150,000 distinct CDR3 sequences, 6% to 6.5% of them detected only once. Of the sample, just over 2% falls within the top ten clones. The sequenced material came from PBMCs or a T cell subset sorted from them (not recorded which). These TCRs come from an adult woman who had mild COVID-19 (a few samples of this study predate the infection). The sample titles of this study are shuffled in the database, so cell type and time point are left out; the donor was told from shared clones.

This rearrangement joins TRBV6-2 or TRBV6-3 to TRBJ2-1, with 12 bases aligning to TRBD2. This CDR3 is built from 19 residues. In germline, CDR1 is MNHEY, CDR2 SVGEGT. V trimming: 0 bases; J trimming: 0 bases; junction bases outside the gene matches: 6. This CDR3 is CASSYSGTSGRFSYNEQFF. Written as DNA, the CDR3 is TGTGCCAGCAGTTACTCCGGGACTAGCGGGCGCTTCTCCTACAATGAGCAGTTCTTC.

The gene calls are TRBV5-1 and TRBJ1-4, with 7 nucleotides matching TRBD1. The V and J ends lost 0 bases and 5 bases, in that order; junction bases with no gene match: 4. Germline assignment: CDR1 SGHRS and CDR2 YFSETQ. The length of the CDR3 is 15 residues. The CDR3 region is CASSLGTGQNEKLFF. CDR3 bases: TGCGCCAGCAGCTTGGGGACAGGACAAAATGAAAAACTGTTTTTT.